These 17 T cell receptor beta chains share one sample of origin, sequenced in a study of identical twins. MiXCR was run by TCRdb on the 5' RACE reads, yielding one entry per CDR3 protein. The sample has some 730,000 distinct CDR3 sequences; around a sixth are singletons. These data were also reused for a study on T cells expressing NK-cell markers.

Sequenced: PBMCs. Source of these receptors: a woman younger than 30 in good health.

The chain combines TRBV2 with TRBJ1-2; no clear D gene. The germline gives CDR1 SNHLY, CDR2 FYNNEI. The CDR3 runs to 14 residues. Trimming cost V 8 bases and J 7 bases, with 20 bases left between them. CDR3 coding DNA: TGTGCCAGCCCACCGGGCCCATCCGACGGTGGCTACACCTTC. Translated: CASPPGPSDGGYTF.

The gene calls are TRBV5-6 and TRBJ2-3, with D perhaps matching TRBD2 (7 bases). Trimming stripped 9 bases from V and 8 bases from J, with 25 bases between. Germline CDR1 and CDR2: SGHDT and YYEEEE. The CDR3 runs 15 residues. In DNA, the CDR3 is TGTGCCACGGGAAGGGCGGGGGCCCTGCGGGGTACGCAGTATTTT. Its translation: CATGRAGALRGTQYF.

CDR3 sequence: CASSQWRGEQYF. The CDR3 DNA reads TGTGCCAGCAGCCAATGGAGAGGGGAGCAGTACTTC. This chain connects TRBV14 to TRBJ2-7, with TRBD2 as a possible D gene (5 bases). Deletions cut 2 bases from V and 7 bases from J, with 9 bases between. This CDR3 region has 12 residues. Germline assignment: CDR1 SGHDN and CDR2 FVKESK. The whole variable domain, filled in from reference TRBV14 and TRBJ2-7, reads EAGVTQFPSHSVIEKGQTVTLRCDPISGHDNLYWYRRVMGKEIKFLLHFVKESKQDESGMPNNRFLAERTGGTYSTLKVQPAELEDSGVYFCASSQWRGEQYFGPGTRLTVT.

The chain carries TRBV10-3 and TRBJ1-4; D unresolved. CDR1 is ENHRY and CDR2 is SYGVKD in the germline V gene. Between the trimmed V and J ends, which lost 0 bases and 7 bases, there was a span of 0 bases. There are 11 residues in the CDR3. DNA of the CDR3: TGTGCCATCAGTGAGTCTGAAAAACTGTTTTTT. Amino acids: CAISESEKLFF.

V gene TRBV6-1 combines with J gene TRBJ2-2; 9 bases match TRBD2. V trimming: 5 bases; J trimming: 5 bases; junction bases outside the gene matches: 9. The CDR3 extends over 16 amino acids. Germline assignment: CDR1 MNHNS and CDR2 SASEGT. In nucleotides, the CDR3 is TGTGCCAGCAGTCTTAGCGGGCTAGCGGGGACCGGGGAGCTGTTTTTT. Its protein product is CASSLSGLAGTGELFF.

The chain carries TRBV9 and TRBJ2-1, with D hard to call. The CDR3 length is 13 residues. In germline, CDR1 is SGDLS, CDR2 YYNGEE. V was trimmed by 4 bases and J by 4 bases, leaving 9 bases between them. The DNA for the CDR3 is TGTGCCAGCAGCAAAGAATTATACAATGAGCAGTTCTTC. As protein: CASSKELYNEQFF. The full variable domain, completed using reference TRBV9 and TRBJ2-1, is DSGVTQTPKHLITATGQRVTLRCSPRSGDLSVYWYQQSLDQGLQFLIQYYNGEERAKGNILERFSAQQFPDLHSELNLSSLELGDSALYFCASSKELYNEQFFGPGTRLTVL.

This clonotype has just a few counts. The chain has TRBV20-1 and TRBJ2-2; D might be TRBD2 (5 bases). Per the germline V gene, CDR1 is DFQATT and CDR2 is SNEGSKA (reference sequence). V lost 5 bases and J 7 bases, leaving 11 bases between the germline ends. The CDR3 contains 12 residues. Here the CDR3 reads CSALGLSGELFF. The CDR3 DNA is TGCAGTGCTCTCGGACTGAGCGGGGAGCTGTTTTTT.

This sequence joins TRBV7-2 and TRBJ2-2, with D hard to call. The CDR3 length is 14 residues. The V end was cut by 5 bases, the J end by 3 bases, with 10 bases between. Germline V gene lookup returns CDR1 SGHTA and CDR2 FQGNSA. The CDR3 here is CASSLYLHTGELFF. The CDR3 DNA reads as TGTGCCAGCAGCCTATACCTCCACACCGGGGAGCTGTTTTTT. The entire variable domain, with the rest obtained from reference TRBV7-2 and TRBJ2-2, is as follows: GAGVSQSPSNKVTEKGKDVELRCDPISGHTALYWYRQSLGQGLEFLIYFQGNSAPDKSGLPSDRFSAERTGGSVSTLTIQRTQQEDSAVYLCASSLYLHTGELFFGEGSRLTVL.

This clonotype was detected a few times. The gene calls are TRBV7-2 and TRBJ2-1; TRBD2 is a possible D gene (6 bases). V was cut by 0 bases and J by 4 bases, with 16 bases left in between. The CDR3 covers 17 residues. From germline, CDR1 is SGHTA and CDR2 FQGNSA. CDR3 coding DNA: TGTGCCAGCAGCTTAGCTTTCGGGCTAGCGCAGTACAATGAGCAGTTCTTC. Residues: CASSLAFGLAQYNEQFF.

In this sample, this clonotype turned up a few times. The chain recombines TRBV29-1 with TRBJ2-7; D call uncertain. In germline, CDR1 is SQVTM, CDR2 ANQGSEA. This CDR3 has 13 residues. V was clipped by 2 bases and J by 0 bases, with 8 bases between them. CDR3 residues: CSVELLSSYEQYF. The DNA for the CDR3 is TGCAGCGTTGAATTGTTGAGCTCCTACGAGCAGTACTTC.

This chain uses TRBV5-1 with TRBJ2-1; D is possibly TRBD1 or TRBD2 (6 bases each). Trimming cost V 5 bases and J 4 bases, with 13 bases left between them. In germline, CDR1 is SGHRS, CDR2 YFSETQ. CDR3 length equals 14 residues. The CDR3 is CASSEEGGYNEQFF. Written as DNA, the CDR3 is TGCGCCAGCAGTGAAGAAGGGGGGTACAATGAGCAGTTCTTC. Drawing the rest from reference TRBV5-1 and TRBJ2-1, the complete variable domain is KAGVTQTPRYLIKTRGQQVTLSCSPISGHRSVSWYQQTPGQGLQFLFEYFSETQRNKGNFPGRFSGRQFSNSRSEMNVSTLELGDSALYLCASSEEGGYNEQFFGPGTRLTVL.

The V call is TRBV12-3 or TRBV12-4, the J call TRBJ2-3, with D perhaps TRBD1 or TRBD2 (5 bases each). CDR3 length: 16 residues. Trimming stripped 5 bases from V and 1 base from J, with 16 bases between. DNA of the CDR3: TGTGCCAGCAGTCCCTCTCCCCAGGGAGGCACAGATACGCAGTATTTT. Translation gives CASSPSPQGGTDTQYF.

This clonotype appeared a few times. The chain uses TRBV6-2 or TRBV6-3 and TRBJ2-1, with a weak D call TRBD2 (5 bases). This CDR3 contains 12 residues. Germline CDR1 MNHEY, CDR2 SVGEGT. V shed 6 bases and J shed 9 bases, with 12 bases lying between them. CDR3 region: CASRPTRGEQFF. DNA of the CDR3: TGTGCCAGCAGGCCGACTCGGGGTGAGCAGTTCTTC.

This clonotype came up a few times. The J gene is TRBJ2-4, the V gene TRBV6-1, with 9 bases identical to TRBD2. CDR1 is MNHNS and CDR2 is SASEGT in the germline V gene. CDR3 size: 19 residues. Trimming cost V 6 bases and J 0 bases; bases outside gene matches: 15. DNA of the CDR3: TGTGCCAGCAGACCACCGCCGGGACTAGCTTTAATAGCCAAAAACATTCAGTACTTC. Amino acids: CASRPPPGLALIAKNIQYF.

The chain has TRBV15 and TRBJ2-6; D call uncertain. The CDR3 runs 16 residues. V was pared by 5 bases and J by 4 bases, with 15 bases between. The germline gives CDR1 LNHNV, CDR2 YYDKDF (reference sequence). DNA for the CDR3: TGTGCCACCAGCCCCTTCCCCGGGTGGGGGGCCAACGTCCTGACTTTC. Protein sequence: CATSPFPGWGANVLTF.

The V and J genes are TRBV5-1 and TRBJ2-4; a weak D match, TRBD2 (6 bases). The CDR3 has 15 residues. Germline loops: CDR1 SGHRS, CDR2 YFSETQ. The germline V and J ends were trimmed by 0 bases and 0 bases, with 7 bases remaining between them. Here the CDR3 DNA reads TGCGCCAGCAGCTTGGCGGGACTAGCCAAAAACATTCAGTACTTC. Its translation is CASSLAGLAKNIQYF.

This chain connects TRBV12-3 or TRBV12-4 to TRBJ1-1; possibly TRBD1 for D (5 bases). The CDR3 extends over 13 amino acids. The V and J ends lost 8 bases and 4 bases respectively, with 14 bases between them. The CDR3 reads CASLRGKGTEAFF. CDR3 in DNA: TGTGCCAGCCTTCGGGGGAAGGGCACTGAAGCTTTCTTT.